A single sample gave rise to the 30 T cell receptor beta chains below, sequenced in a study of radiation and T cells in renal cell carcinoma. Assay used: immunoSEQ multiplex PCR; TCRdb lists only in-frame clones, some missing. The sample lists some 80,000 clones; 75% to 90% were seen once. The time point: blood 4 weeks post-SBRT, at nephrectomy. The treatment was: 15 Gy SBRT to primary tumor, nephrectomy 4 weeks later. Sequences were derived from blood, sampled from a patient whose treatment included radiotherapy and nephrectomy. These receptors came from a woman in her sixties or seventies with renal cell carcinoma.

The J gene is TRBJ2-2, the V gene TRBV11-2, with a tentative D call TRBD1 (6 bases). The CDR3 consists of 15 residues. Germline V gene sequence: CDR1 SGHAT, CDR2 FQNNGV. Trimming pared 5 bases from V and 3 bases from J, leaving 13 bases between. Here the CDR3 reads CASSGFRGDTGELFF. The CDR3 DNA reads TGTGCCAGCAGCGGTTTCAGGGGCGACACCGGGGAGCTGTTTTTT.

The rearrangement uses TRBV27 and TRBJ2-1; D is tentatively TRBD1 or TRBD2 (5 bases each). V lost 3 bases and J 6 bases, leaving 9 bases between the germline ends. Germline V gene data show CDR1 as MNHEY and CDR2 as SMNVEV (reference sequence). This CDR3 spans 13 amino acids. CDR3 nucleotide sequence: TGTGCCAGCAGTTTTGGGGGTCGCAATGAGCAGTTCTTC. It codes for CASSFGGRNEQFF.

The chain carries TRBV5-6 and TRBJ2-1; D is ambiguous. This CDR3 is 11 amino acids long. Trimming shortened V by 4 bases and J by 7 bases, and 6 bases separated the two germline ends. Germline V lookup: CDR1 SGHDT, CDR2 YYEEEE. Here the CDR3 DNA reads TGTGCCAGCAGCACCCCAAATGAGCAGTTCTTC. Amino acid sequence: CASSTPNEQFF.

The V call is TRBV5-1, the J call TRBJ1-4; possibly TRBD1 for D (6 bases). Looked up from germline, CDR1 is SGHRS and CDR2 is YFSETQ. V was shortened by 2 bases and J by 3 bases, with 11 bases between the two germline ends. This CDR3 is 15 amino acids long. The CDR3 loop is CASSFLQGSNEKLFF. The CDR3 DNA is TGCGCCAGCAGCTTCTTACAGGGATCTAATGAAAAACTGTTTTTT.

The chain has TRBV9 and TRBJ2-3; 8 positions agree with TRBD2. The CDR3 loop spans 16 amino acids. Trimming removed 4 bases from V and 1 base from J; junction bases left unmatched: 8. Germline CDR1 reads SGDLS; CDR2 reads YYNGEE. Written as DNA, the CDR3 is TGTGCCAGCAGCCCTCGGGGGGGCCGGGGCACAGATACGCAGTATTTT. The encoded protein is CASSPRGGRGTDTQYF.

The V gene is TRBV28, the J gene TRBJ2-7; D call uncertain. The V gene lost 2 bases and the J gene lost 0 bases, with 8 bases spanning the gap. Germline loops: CDR1 MDHEN, CDR2 SYDVKM. This CDR3 comprises 14 residues. The CDR3 sequence is CASSLIQSSYEQYF. The CDR3, as DNA: TGTGCCAGCAGTTTAATACAGAGCTCCTACGAGCAGTACTTC. The whole variable domain, filled in from reference TRBV28 and TRBJ2-7, reads DVKVTQSSRYLVKRTGEKVFLECVQDMDHENMFWYRQDPGLGLRLIYFSYDVKMKEKGDIPEGYSVSREKKERFSLILESASTNQTSMYLCASSLIQSSYEQYFGPGTRLTVT.

V is TRBV15 and J is TRBJ1-3; D call uncertain. The CDR3 is 15 amino acids. V lost 5 bases and J 0 bases, leaving 11 bases between the germline ends. Per the germline V gene, CDR1 is LNHNV and CDR2 is YYDKDF (reference sequence). CDR3 DNA sequence: TGTGCCACCAGCCCAAGGGAGTACTCTGGAAACACCATATATTTT. It is translated as CATSPREYSGNTIYF.

The chain carries TRBV19 and TRBJ1-2, with D possibly being TRBD1 (5 bases). Germline assignment: CDR1 LNHDA and CDR2 SQIVND (reference sequence). The CDR3 spans 12 residues. V shed 5 bases and J shed 7 bases, with 11 bases lying between them. The CDR3 sequence: CASSFSRVGYTF. The CDR3 DNA sequence: TGTGCCAGTAGTTTTTCCAGGGTTGGCTACACCTTC. Looking up the rest from reference TRBV19 and TRBJ1-2 gives the full variable domain: DGGITQSPKYLFRKEGQNVTLSCEQNLNHDAMYWYRQDPGQGLRLIYYSQIVNDFQKGDIAEGYSVSREKKESFPLTVTSAQKNPTAFYLCASSFSRVGYTFGSGTRLTVV.

The rearrangement uses TRBV11-3 and TRBJ2-1, with 9 bases lining up with TRBD2. From germline, CDR1 is SGHNT and CDR2 YENEEA. The CDR3 contains 17 residues. Unmatched junction bases numbered 8, after V lost 5 bases and J lost 0 bases. The CDR3 bases are TGTGCCAGCAGCCCCGCCAAGACTAGCGGCTCCTACAATGAGCAGTTCTTC. This sequence encodes CASSPAKTSGSYNEQFF.

Here the CDR3 reads CASKSPPRGNEQFF. CDR3 nucleotides: TGTGCCAGCAAATCCCCCCCCCGGGGCAATGAGCAGTTCTTC. The chain employs TRBV6-5 and TRBJ2-1, with D tentatively TRBD2 (5 bases). Looked up from germline, CDR1 is MNHEY and CDR2 is SVGAGI. The CDR3 has 14 amino acids. Trimming shortened V by 7 bases and J by 6 bases, and 16 bases separated the two germline ends.

The genes are TRBV7-9 and TRBJ1-2; the D is unclear. Germline V lookup: CDR1 SEHNR, CDR2 FQNEAQ (reference sequence). Trimming stripped 5 bases from V and 0 bases from J, with 10 bases between. This CDR3 region has 14 residues. The chain's CDR3 is CASSALASNYGYTF. The CDR3 bases are TGTGCCAGCAGCGCCTTAGCTTCTAACTATGGCTACACCTTC.

CDR3 in amino acids: CASSPDRATYEQYF. In DNA, the CDR3 is TGTGCCAGCAGTCCTGACAGGGCAACCTACGAGCAGTACTTC. The V gene is TRBV6-5, the J gene TRBJ2-7; 7 positions agree with TRBD1. V shed 5 bases, J shed 2 bases, and the junction held 6 bases outside the gene matches. This CDR3 spans 14 amino acids. Germline V gene lookup returns CDR1 MNHEY and CDR2 SVGAGI.

The CDR3, as DNA: TGTGCCAGTTCGGGACAGGGCAAAGGTGAGCAGTTCTTC. Protein sequence: CASSGQGKGEQFF. V gene TRBV6-1 combines with J gene TRBJ2-1; 9 positions agree with TRBD1. The CDR3 spans 13 residues. V lost 9 bases and J lost 9; bases outside the gene matches: 9. Germline V gene lookup returns CDR1 MNHNS and CDR2 SASEGT.

This clone came up a few times. This chain links TRBV6-6 with TRBJ1-6; D possibly corresponds to TRBD1 (6 bases). The CDR3 consists of 13 residues. Germline assignment: CDR1 MNHNY and CDR2 SVGAGI (reference sequence). V lost 6 bases to trimming and J lost 8 bases, with 11 bases between them. CDR3 sequence reads: CASSDRSYSPLHF. CDR3 coding DNA: TGTGCCAGCAGCGACAGGTCATATTCACCCCTCCACTTT.

The V and J genes are TRBV14 and TRBJ1-1; D unresolved. CDR1 and CDR2 from the germline V gene are SGHDN and FVKESK. The V gene lost 2 bases and the J gene lost 1 base, with 17 bases spanning the gap. The CDR3 contains 17 residues. In DNA, the CDR3 is TGTGCCAGCAGCCAAAAAAAAAGGGCTGGGTGGAACACTGAAGCTTTCTTT. Translated, it gives CASSQKKRAGWNTEAFF.

Here the CDR3 DNA reads TGTGCAAGTCGCCACGGGACAGGGAGAAATCAGCCCCAGCATTTT. Translating gives CASRHGTGRNQPQHF. The rearrangement joins TRBV12-2 to TRBJ1-5; the tabulated D call, TRBD1, remains unverified against the DNA. TRBV12-2 is shown as a pseudogene. The CDR3 contains 15 residues.

This chain's CDR3 is CASSAGQGVYEQYF. CDR3 nucleotides: TGTGCCAGCAGCGCGGGACAGGGGGTCTACGAGCAGTACTTC. This rearrangement joins TRBV5-4 to TRBJ2-7, with 11 bases aligning to TRBD1. This CDR3 is 14 amino acids long. Germline-derived CDR1 and CDR2 are SGHNT and YYREEE (reference sequence). V shed 4 bases, J shed 3 bases, and the junction held 3 bases outside the gene matches.

This clone was detected a few times. The chain combines TRBV5-4 with TRBJ1-1, with D uncertain. Germline V gives CDR1 SGHNT, CDR2 YYREEE (reference sequence). The CDR3 totals 14 residues. Trimming took 1 base from V and 1 from J, leaving 8 bases between them. The CDR3 bases are TGTGCCAGCAGCTTGAGTCAGACGAACACTGAAGCTTTCTTT. Encoded protein: CASSLSQTNTEAFF.

The chain has TRBV6-5 and TRBJ2-7; TRBD1 aligns across 8 bases. After removal of 7 bases from V and 3 bases from J, the junction contained 11 bases not matched to a gene. Germline V CDR1 and CDR2: MNHEY, SVGAGI. The CDR3 covers 15 residues. CDR3: CASTSYRGWIYEQYF. CDR3 nucleotides: TGTGCCAGCACTTCATACAGGGGGTGGATCTACGAGCAGTACTTC.

The chain employs TRBV6-5 and TRBJ2-7, with D hard to call. The length of the CDR3 is 15 residues. Trimming shortened V by 0 bases and J by 0 bases, and 9 bases separated the two germline ends. Looked up from germline, CDR1 is MNHEY and CDR2 is SVGAGI. The CDR3 spells CASSYSSTDSYEQYF. The CDR3, as DNA: TGTGCCAGCAGTTACTCGAGTACAGACTCCTACGAGCAGTACTTC.

The chain is built from TRBV6-1 and TRBJ2-2; D assignment may be TRBD1 or TRBD2 (5 bases each). The CDR3 loop spans 15 amino acids. The germline V gene has CDR1 MNHNS and CDR2 SASEGT. Trimming removed 9 bases from V and 1 base from J, with 15 bases in between. CDR3 DNA: TGTGCCAGTCGGGAAGCAGGGTTGAACACCGGGGAGCTGTTTTTT. It specifies CASREAGLNTGELFF.

The chain joins TRBV18 to TRBJ2-7; D is perhaps TRBD1 (6 bases). This CDR3 comprises 13 residues. Germline V gene data show CDR1 as KGHSH and CDR2 as LQKENI. Trimming left V 5 bases short and J 2 bases short, with 10 bases between. As DNA, the CDR3 is TGTGCCAGCTCAGCAGGGGTCCCCTACGAGCAGTACTTC. This translates into CASSAGVPYEQYF.

This clone has more than one count but fewer than ten. V is TRBV29-1 and J is TRBJ1-1; D perhaps matches TRBD1 (5 bases). CDR3 length: 13 amino acids. Germline CDR1 reads SQVTM; CDR2 reads ANQGSEA. Trimming took off 2 bases at V and 7 bases at J, with 14 bases between the two ends. The CDR3 DNA reads as TGCAGCGTTGAATTGGGGCCTCTCAATGAAGCTTTCTTT. The encoded protein is CSVELGPLNEAFF.

The CDR3 protein is CASSFQRLNTEAFF. DNA for the CDR3: TGTGCCAGCAGTTTTCAGCGGTTGAACACTGAAGCTTTCTTT. V and J are TRBV28 and TRBJ1-1; no reliable D call. V was shortened by 3 bases and J by 0 bases, with 8 bases between the two germline ends. The CDR3 runs 14 residues. Germline V gives CDR1 MDHEN, CDR2 SYDVKM.

Concerning this clone itself: The junction departs from germline at one end; a sequencing error may be responsible. This chain joins TRBV5-1 and TRBJ1-2; D gene ambiguous. The CDR3 totals 13 residues. CDR1 and CDR2 from the germline V gene are SGHRS and YFSETQ. The CDR3: CASRTRDNYGYTF. The DNA of the CDR3 is TGTGCCAGCAGAACTAGAGATAACTATGGCTACACCTTC.

The chain recombines TRBV30 with TRBJ1-2, with D perhaps TRBD1 (5 bases). CDR1 is GTSNPN, CDR2 SVGIG, per germline (reference sequence). The CDR3 has 15 amino acids. Trimming cost V 0 bases and J 5 bases, with 16 bases left between them. This CDR3 is CAWSVRGRVGYGYTF. CDR3 coding DNA: TGTGCCTGGAGTGTACGGGGGAGGGTCGGATATGGCTACACCTTC.

The V gene is TRBV6-5, the J gene TRBJ1-2, with TRBD1 identical over 12 bases. J lost 4 bases, V lost 8 bases, and 8 bases had no gene match. The V gene's germline CDR1 is MNHEY and CDR2 SVGAGI. This CDR3 region has 15 residues. CDR3 bases: TGTGCCAGCGGGGACAGGGGGCGCGAGGTCTATGGCTACACCTTC. Its protein product is CASGDRGREVYGYTF.

The chain carries TRBV6-6 and TRBJ1-5, with D possibly matching TRBD1 (5 bases). The length of the CDR3 is 15 residues. Trimming took off 5 bases at V and 3 bases at J, with 14 bases between the two ends. Germline V gene data show CDR1 as MNHNY and CDR2 as SVGAGI (reference sequence). Here the CDR3 DNA reads TGTGCCAGCAGTAGGTCAGGGTCTAACAATCAGCCCCAGCATTTT. Translated: CASSRSGSNNQPQHF.

The V and J genes are TRBV18 and TRBJ2-1; D is undetermined. CDR3 length: 14 residues. Trimming took off 1 base at V and 7 bases at J, with 11 bases between the two ends. CDR1 is KGHSH, CDR2 LQKENI, per germline. CDR3 amino acids: CASSPLGQPNEQFF. Written as DNA, the CDR3 is TGTGCCAGCTCACCACTTGGCCAGCCAAATGAGCAGTTCTTC.

The J gene is TRBJ2-7, the V gene TRBV5-1; weak D call: TRBD2 (7 bases). Germline V CDR1 and CDR2: SGHRS, YFSETQ. This CDR3 region has 21 residues. Trimming shortened V by 0 bases and J by 0 bases, and 28 bases separated the two germline ends. The CDR3 nucleotides are TGCGCCAGCAGCTTGGTACTAACGGGCACAGGGATGGCTAGCGGCTCCTACGAGCAGTACTTC. Translated, it gives CASSLVLTGTGMASGSYEQYF.